The TCR beta chain under discussion was sequenced for a study of blood T cell repertoires in COVID-19. The germline gives CDR1 SGHRS, CDR2 YFSETQ. The CDR3 sequence is 15 residues long. V was cut by 4 bases and J by 0 bases, with 13 bases left in between. Original data processing: From reference gene primer amplification, estimates of nucleated cell counts were derived. Generated by immunoSEQ multiplex PCR, the TCRdb table keeps only in-frame clones and is missing some. That table gives V, J and clone size, and the DNA gave D and trimming. Of approximately 230,000 clones listed, 88% are singletons. The sequenced sample consisted of PBMCs or T cells enriched from blood (not recorded which). The sequence came from a woman in her fifties or sixties with acute COVID-19. The chain joins TRBV5-1 to TRBJ1-1; D may be TRBD1 (6 bases). The CDR3 protein is CASSGGGGLNTEAFF. CDR3 nucleotide sequence: TGCGCCAGCAGCGGGGGAGGGGGACTGAACACTGAAGCTTTCTTT.